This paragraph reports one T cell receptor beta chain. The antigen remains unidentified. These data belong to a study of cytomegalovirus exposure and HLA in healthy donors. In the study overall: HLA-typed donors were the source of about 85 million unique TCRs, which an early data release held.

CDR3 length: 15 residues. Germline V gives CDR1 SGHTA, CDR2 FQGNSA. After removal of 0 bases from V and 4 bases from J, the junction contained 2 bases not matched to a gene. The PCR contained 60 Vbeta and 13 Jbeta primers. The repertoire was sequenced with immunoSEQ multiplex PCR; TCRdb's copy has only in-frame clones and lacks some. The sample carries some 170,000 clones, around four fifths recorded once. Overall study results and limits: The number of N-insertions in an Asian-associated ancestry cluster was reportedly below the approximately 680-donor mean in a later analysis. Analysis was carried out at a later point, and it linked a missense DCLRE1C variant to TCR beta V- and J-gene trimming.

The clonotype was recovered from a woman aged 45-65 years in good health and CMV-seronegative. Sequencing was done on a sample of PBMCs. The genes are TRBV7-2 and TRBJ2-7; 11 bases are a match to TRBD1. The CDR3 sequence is CASSLAGTGGYEQYF. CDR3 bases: TGTGCCAGCAGCTTAGCGGGGACAGGGGGTTACGAGCAGTACTTC.